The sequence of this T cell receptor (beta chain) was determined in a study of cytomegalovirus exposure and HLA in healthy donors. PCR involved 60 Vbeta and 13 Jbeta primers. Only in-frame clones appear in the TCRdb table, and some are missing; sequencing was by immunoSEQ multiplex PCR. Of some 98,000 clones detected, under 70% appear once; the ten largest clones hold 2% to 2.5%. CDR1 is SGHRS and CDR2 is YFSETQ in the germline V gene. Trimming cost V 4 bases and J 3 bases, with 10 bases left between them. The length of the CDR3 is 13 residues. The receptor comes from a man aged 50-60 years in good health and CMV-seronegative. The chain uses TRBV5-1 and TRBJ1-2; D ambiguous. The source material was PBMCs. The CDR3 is CASSGWEHYGYTF. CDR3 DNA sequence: TGCGCCAGCAGCGGCTGGGAGCACTATGGCTACACCTTC.